These 10 T cell receptor beta chains were all obtained from the same sample, sequenced in a study of T cell changes during pregnancy in multiple sclerosis. TCRdb keeps only in-frame clones here, not all; method: immunoSEQ multiplex PCR. The top ten hold roughly 2.5% of the sample, which has around 64,000 clones, about 93% seen once. Sequencing used CD8+ T cells from peripheral blood mononuclear cells, obtained in the third trimester of pregnancy. These TCRs come from a female donor with multiple sclerosis, enrolled in a pregnancy study.

The rearrangement links TRBV27 to TRBJ2-1; 11 bases align to TRBD2. The germline CDR1 and CDR2 sequences are MNHEY and SMNVEV (reference sequence). The CDR3 has 16 amino acids. V shed 4 bases and J 2 bases; nucleotides not matched to a gene: 4. CDR3 DNA sequence: TGTGCCAGCAGTTCCCTAGCGGGAGGTACCTACAATGAGCAGTTCTTC. It codes for CASSSLAGGTYNEQFF.

This clone occurred once. The chain links TRBV30 to TRBJ2-1; TRBD2 aligns across 7 bases. With V trimmed by 8 bases and J by 4 bases, 8 bases remained unmatched. Germline values: CDR1 GTSNPN, CDR2 SVGIG (reference sequence). There are 13 residues in the CDR3. The CDR3 nucleotides read TGTGCCCAAGGACTAGAAAGTTACAATGAGCAGTTCTTC. Protein product: CAQGLESYNEQFF. Full variable domain (outside the CDR3, taken from reference TRBV30 and TRBJ2-1): SQTIHQWPATLVQPVGSPLSLECTVEGTSNPNLYWYRQAAGRGLQLLFYSVGIGQISSEVPQNLSASRPQDRQFILSSKKLLLSDSGFYLCAQGLESYNEQFFGPGTRLTVL.

V gene TRBV7-2 combines with J gene TRBJ2-1; 7 nucleotides line up with TRBD2. The CDR3 length is 16 residues. The J segment lost 0 bases and the V segment lost 1 base, leaving 3 bases of the junction unmatched. Germline V lookup: CDR1 SGHTA, CDR2 FQGNSA. Here the CDR3 reads CASSLGPSGSYNEQFF. The CDR3 nucleotides are TGTGCCAGCAGCTTAGGACCTAGCGGCTCCTACAATGAGCAGTTCTTC.

The rearrangement links TRBV27 to TRBJ1-2, with D hard to call. Germline V gene sequence: CDR1 MNHEY, CDR2 SMNVEV (reference sequence). The V end lost 5 bases, the J end lost 1 base, and 8 bases lay between the germline ends. There are 13 residues in the CDR3. In DNA, the CDR3 is TGTGCCAGCAGTGCGACACTTAACTATGGCTACACCTTC. This translates into CASSATLNYGYTF.

V and J are TRBV25-1 and TRBJ2-4; the D gene is possibly TRBD1 (6 bases). Trimming took off 2 bases at V and 4 bases at J, with 15 bases between the two ends. CDR1 MGHDK and CDR2 SYGVNS come from the germline V gene. This CDR3 has 16 amino acids. DNA for the CDR3: TGTGCCAGCAGTGAAGGACTCAGGGGTTGGAAAAACATTCAGTACTTC. It specifies CASSEGLRGWKNIQYF.

The chain joins TRBV15 to TRBJ1-5, with D unresolved. In germline, CDR1 is LNHNV, CDR2 YYDKDF (reference sequence). The CDR3 is made up of 15 amino acids. Trimming removed 0 bases from V and 3 bases from J, with 9 bases in between. The CDR3 is CATSRDLGVNQPQHF. The CDR3 bases are TGTGCCACCAGCAGAGATCTCGGGGTCAATCAGCCCCAGCATTTT.

This clone was found once. This sequence joins TRBV27 and TRBJ2-4; 7 bases agree with TRBD2. The length of the CDR3 is 13 residues. V was clipped by 8 bases and J by 11 bases; unmatched bases: 12. Germline V gene lookup returns CDR1 MNHEY and CDR2 SMNVEV (reference sequence). CDR3 loop: CASGTGLGSFQYF. DNA for the CDR3: TGTGCCAGCGGAACCGGACTAGGTTCCTTTCAGTACTTC.

The chain links TRBV5-1 to TRBJ2-1; no clear D gene. Germline V gives CDR1 SGHRS, CDR2 YFSETQ. V was trimmed by 3 bases and J by 1 base, leaving 11 bases between them. The CDR3 is 15 amino acids. The CDR3 sequence: CASSWMAGSYNEQFF. The CDR3 DNA is TGCGCCAGCAGCTGGATGGCCGGGTCCTACAATGAGCAGTTCTTC.

CDR3 protein: CASSQDGLATNEKLFF. CDR3 coding DNA: TGCGCCAGCAGCCAAGACGGGTTAGCAACTAATGAAAAACTGTTTTTT. The chain joins TRBV4-1 to TRBJ1-4; the D is unclear. Germline CDR1 and CDR2: MGHRA and YSYEKL. Trimming removed 0 bases from V and 0 bases from J, with 8 bases in between. The CDR3 is 16 residues long.

J is TRBJ2-1 and V is TRBV6-7; TRBD2 aligns across 10 bases. TRBV6-7 is an ORF, and what it does is uncertain. The CDR3 has 15 residues. The J segment lost 7 bases and the V segment lost 8 bases, leaving 11 bases of the junction unmatched. Here the CDR3 DNA reads TGTGCCAGCGAGGCCAGCGGGAGGGCCGAGAATGAGCAGTTCTTC. This translates into CASEASGRAENEQFF.